This TCR beta chain stems from a study of glioma-infiltrating T cells after dendritic cell vaccination. Study-level information: Glioblastoma patients came from Phase I and II dendritic cell vaccination trials. Autologous tumor lysate-pulsed dendritic cell vaccination was given between the early 2000s and the early 2010s.

The CDR3 runs to 16 residues. Trimming pared 6 bases from V and 2 bases from J, leaving 17 bases between. Germline V gene sequence: CDR1 SGDLS, CDR2 YYNGEE. This clone was seen a single time. Time point reported: after dendritic cell vaccination, including at tumor progression/relapse. Amplification used 60 V beta primers and 13 J beta primers. Assay used: immunoSEQ multiplex PCR; TCRdb lists only in-frame clones, some missing. The data show over 55,000 clones, roughly 80% seen once. This clonotype was obtained from a human donor with glioblastoma. V usage is TRBV9 and J usage is TRBJ2-2; D might be TRBD1 (5 bases). Sequenced material: blood, taken after dendritic cell vaccination. The CDR3 reads CASNQGADPNTGELFF. CDR3 bases: TGTGCCAGCAACCAAGGGGCGGACCCCAACACCGGGGAGCTGTTTTTT.